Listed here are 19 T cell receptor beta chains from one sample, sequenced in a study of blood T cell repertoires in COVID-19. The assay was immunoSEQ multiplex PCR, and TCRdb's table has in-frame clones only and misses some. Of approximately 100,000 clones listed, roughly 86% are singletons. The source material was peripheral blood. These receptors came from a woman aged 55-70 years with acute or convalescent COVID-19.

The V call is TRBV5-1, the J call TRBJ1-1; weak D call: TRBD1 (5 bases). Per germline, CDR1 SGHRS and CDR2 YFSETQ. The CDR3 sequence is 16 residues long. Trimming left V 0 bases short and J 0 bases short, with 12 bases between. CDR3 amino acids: CASSLDVTALNTEAFF. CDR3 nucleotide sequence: TGCGCCAGCAGCTTGGATGTGACAGCCTTGAACACTGAAGCTTTCTTT.

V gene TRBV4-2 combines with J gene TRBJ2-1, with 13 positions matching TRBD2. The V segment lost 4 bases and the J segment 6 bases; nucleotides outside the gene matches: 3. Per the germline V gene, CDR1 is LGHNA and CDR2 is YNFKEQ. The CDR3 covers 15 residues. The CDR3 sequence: CASSLLAGGINEQFF. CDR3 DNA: TGTGCCAGCAGCCTACTAGCGGGAGGGATCAATGAGCAGTTCTTC.

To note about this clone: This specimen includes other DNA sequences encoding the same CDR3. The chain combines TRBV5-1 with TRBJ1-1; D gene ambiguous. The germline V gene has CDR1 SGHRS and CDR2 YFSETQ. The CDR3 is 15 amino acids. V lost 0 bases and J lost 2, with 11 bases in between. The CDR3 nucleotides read TGCGCCAGCAGCTTGGGGGCAGGCCTCAACACTGAAGCTTTCTTT. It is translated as CASSLGAGLNTEAFF.

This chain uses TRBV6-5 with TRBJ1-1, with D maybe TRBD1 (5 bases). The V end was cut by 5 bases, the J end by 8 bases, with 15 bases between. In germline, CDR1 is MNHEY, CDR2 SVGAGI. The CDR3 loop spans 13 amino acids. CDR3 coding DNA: TGTGCCAGCAGTCGAGAGGCGGGGGAGGAAGCTTTCTTT. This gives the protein CASSREAGEEAFF.

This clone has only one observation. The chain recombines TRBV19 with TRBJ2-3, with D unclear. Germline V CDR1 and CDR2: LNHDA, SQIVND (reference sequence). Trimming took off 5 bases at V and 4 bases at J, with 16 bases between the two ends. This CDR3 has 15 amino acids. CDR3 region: CASSYMRQQSDTQYF. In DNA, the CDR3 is TGTGCCAGTAGTTATATGCGCCAACAGTCAGATACGCAGTATTTT.

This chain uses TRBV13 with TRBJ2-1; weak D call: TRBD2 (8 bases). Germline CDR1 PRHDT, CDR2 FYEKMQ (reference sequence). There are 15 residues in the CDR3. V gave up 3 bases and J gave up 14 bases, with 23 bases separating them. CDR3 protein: CASSFGQARGTSKFF. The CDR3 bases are TGTGCCAGCAGCTTCGGACAGGCTCGGGGGACTAGTAAGTTCTTC.

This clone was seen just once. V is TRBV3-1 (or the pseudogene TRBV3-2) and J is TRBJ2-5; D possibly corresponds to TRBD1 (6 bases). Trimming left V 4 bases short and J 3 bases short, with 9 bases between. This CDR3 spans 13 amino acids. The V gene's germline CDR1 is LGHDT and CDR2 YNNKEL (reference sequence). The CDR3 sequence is CASSPSGEETQYF. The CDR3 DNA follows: TGTGCCAGCAGCCCCTCAGGGGAAGAGACCCAGTACTTC.

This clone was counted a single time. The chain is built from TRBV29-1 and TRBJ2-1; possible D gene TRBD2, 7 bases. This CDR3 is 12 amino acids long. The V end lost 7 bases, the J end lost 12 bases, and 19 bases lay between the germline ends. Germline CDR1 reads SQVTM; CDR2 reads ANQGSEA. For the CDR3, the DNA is TGCAGCGGAGGGGGGGCCCCAGGGTCGCAGTTCTTC. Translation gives CSGGGAPGSQFF.

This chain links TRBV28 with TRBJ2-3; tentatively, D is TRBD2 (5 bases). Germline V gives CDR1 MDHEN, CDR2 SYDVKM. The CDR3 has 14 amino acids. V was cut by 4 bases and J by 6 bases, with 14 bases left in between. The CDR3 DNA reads TGTGCCAGCAGTTCCCCCTCCTTAGCGGATACGCAGTATTTT. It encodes CASSSPSLADTQYF.

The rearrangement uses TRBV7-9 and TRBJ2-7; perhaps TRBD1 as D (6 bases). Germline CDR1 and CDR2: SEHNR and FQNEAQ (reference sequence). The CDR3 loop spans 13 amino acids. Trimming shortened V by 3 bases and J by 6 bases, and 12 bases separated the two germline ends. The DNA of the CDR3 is TGTGCCAGCAGCTTCAGGGGCGCTGTCGAGCAGTACGTC. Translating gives CASSFRGAVEQYV.

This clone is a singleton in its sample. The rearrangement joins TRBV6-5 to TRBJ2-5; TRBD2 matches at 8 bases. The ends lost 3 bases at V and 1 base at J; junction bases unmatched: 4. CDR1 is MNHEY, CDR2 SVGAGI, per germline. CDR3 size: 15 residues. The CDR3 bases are TGTGCCAGCAGTTATATGGCGGGAGGCCAAGAGACCCAGTACTTC. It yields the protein CASSYMAGGQETQYF.

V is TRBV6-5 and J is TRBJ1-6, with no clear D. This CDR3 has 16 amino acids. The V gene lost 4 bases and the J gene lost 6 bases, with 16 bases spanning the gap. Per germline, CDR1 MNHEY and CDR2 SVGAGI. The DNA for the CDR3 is TGTGCCAGCAGTTCCGATCCGGGAGTCCTTAATTCACCCCTCCACTTT. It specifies CASSSDPGVLNSPLHF.

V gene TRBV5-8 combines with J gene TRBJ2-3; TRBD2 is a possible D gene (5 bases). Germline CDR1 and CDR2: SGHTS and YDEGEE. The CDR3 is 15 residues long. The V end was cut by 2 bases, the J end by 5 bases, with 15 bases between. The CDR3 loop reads CASSFPVATQDTQYF. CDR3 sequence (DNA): TGTGCCAGCAGCTTTCCCGTAGCGACCCAAGATACGCAGTATTTT.

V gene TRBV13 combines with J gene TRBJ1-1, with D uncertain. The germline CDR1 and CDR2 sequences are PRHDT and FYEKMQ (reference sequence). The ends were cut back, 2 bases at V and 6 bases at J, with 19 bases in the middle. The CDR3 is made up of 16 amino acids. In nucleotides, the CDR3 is TGTGCCAGCAGCTTAACCGAAGGGAGGAGTGGCCCTGAAGCTTTCTTT. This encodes CASSLTEGRSGPEAFF.

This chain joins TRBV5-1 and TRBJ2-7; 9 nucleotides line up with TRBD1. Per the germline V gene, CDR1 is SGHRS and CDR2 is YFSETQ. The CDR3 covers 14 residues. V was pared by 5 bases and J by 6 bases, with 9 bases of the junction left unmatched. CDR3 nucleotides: TGCGCCAGCAGGTCCGGGACAGGGTCGGGCGAGCAGTACTTC. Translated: CASRSGTGSGEQYF.

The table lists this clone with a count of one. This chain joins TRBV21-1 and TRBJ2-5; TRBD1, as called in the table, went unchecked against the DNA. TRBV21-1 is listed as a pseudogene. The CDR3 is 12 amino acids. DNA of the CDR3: TGTGCCAGCAGCCACGCAGAAGAGACCCAGTACTTC. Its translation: CASSHAEETQYF.

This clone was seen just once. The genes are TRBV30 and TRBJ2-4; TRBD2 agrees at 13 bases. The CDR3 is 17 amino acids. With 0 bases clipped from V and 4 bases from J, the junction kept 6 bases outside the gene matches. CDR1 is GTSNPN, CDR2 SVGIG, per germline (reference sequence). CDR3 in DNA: TGTGCCTGGAGTGTCGGTCGGACTAGCGGGAGTAAAAACATTCAGTACTTC. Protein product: CAWSVGRTSGSKNIQYF.

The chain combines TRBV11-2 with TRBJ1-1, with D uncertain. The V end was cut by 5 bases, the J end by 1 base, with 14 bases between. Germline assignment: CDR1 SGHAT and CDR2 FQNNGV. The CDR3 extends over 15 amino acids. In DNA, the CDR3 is TGTGCCAGCAGCAGAGGAGAGGTGAGGAACACTGAAGCTTTCTTT. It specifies CASSRGEVRNTEAFF.

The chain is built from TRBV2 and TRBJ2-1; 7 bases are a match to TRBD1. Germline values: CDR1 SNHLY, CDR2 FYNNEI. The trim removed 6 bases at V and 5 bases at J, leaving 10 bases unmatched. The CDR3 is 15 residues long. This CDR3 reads CASSEVGGRNNEQFF. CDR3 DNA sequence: TGTGCCAGCAGCGAGGTAGGGGGCCGAAACAATGAGCAGTTCTTC.